This T cell receptor beta chain derives from a study of CD8 T cells in Susac syndrome. The V end was cut by 6 bases, the J end by 1 base, with 18 bases between. Germline V CDR1 and CDR2: MNHNS, SASEGT. This CDR3 has 16 residues. The RNA, about 0.45 to 1 ug, was put through reverse transcription using random hexamers. TCR beta CDR3 was amplified by immunoSEQ covering 54 Vbeta and 13 Jbeta. TCRdb ran MiXCR on the immunoSEQ multiplex PCR reads and lists one entry per CDR3 protein. The repertoire consists of some 130,000 distinct CDR3 sequences, with roughly 89% occurring once and the leading ten covering approximately 0.24%.

Material: CD8+ T cells from PBMCs. The chain is built from TRBV6-1 and TRBJ2-5; a possible D gene is TRBD2 (7 bases). The clonotype originates from a human donor with multiple sclerosis. The CDR3 bases are TGTGCCAGCAGCCACTGGGGGAGGGGGGTCCAAGAGACCCAGTACTTC. It codes for CASSHWGRGVQETQYF.